This T cell receptor (beta chain) was found in a study of Ad26.COV2.S vaccination and SARS-CoV-2 variants. The treatment here: roughly 19 received Ad26.COV2.S at low or high dose, single or two shots; a few received placebo; per-sample allocation not given. The investigators took samples on day 63 after the first vaccine or placebo injection. Measured with immunoSEQ multiplex PCR; TCRdb has only the in-frame clones, and not every one. The profile shows around 450,000 clones, 88% of them singletons. The CDR3 runs 11 residues. CDR1 is MNHEY and CDR2 is SVGAGI in the germline V gene. Trimming cost V 6 bases and J 6 bases, with 7 bases left between them.

This TCR was sampled from a person between 18 and 60 years old who received the Ad26.COV2.S COVID-19 vaccine or a placebo. The genes are TRBV6-5 and TRBJ2-3; D is possibly TRBD2 (5 bases). Sequenced here: peripheral blood, sampled in a trial of Ad26.COV2.S vaccine versus placebo. CDR3 nucleotides: TGTGCCAGCAGGCGAGGGGATACGCAGTATTTT. Translation: CASRRGDTQYF.